The 20 T cell receptor beta chains given below trace back to one sample, sequenced in a study of blood T cell repertoires in COVID-19. Produced via immunoSEQ multiplex PCR; TCRdb's table is partial and in-frame only. The data hold a few hundred thousand clones, with 86% observed a single time. The sequenced material came from peripheral blood. These receptors all stem from a man between 18 and 35 years old with active or convalescent COVID-19.

The V call is TRBV7-7, the J call TRBJ2-3, with a weak D call TRBD2 (7 bases). Germline V CDR1 and CDR2: SSHAT, FNYEAQ (reference sequence). V lost 5 bases to trimming and J lost 5 bases, with 11 bases between them. This CDR3 has 13 amino acids. CDR3: CASSGGGGDTQYF. CDR3 DNA sequence: TGTGCCAGCAGCGGGGGGGGCGGAGATACGCAGTATTTT. The variable domain in full, with the rest retrieved from reference TRBV7-7 and TRBJ2-3, is GAGVSQSPRYKVTKRGQDVTLRCDPISSHATLYWYQQALGQGPEFLTYFNYEAQPDKSGLPSDRFSAERPEGSISTLTIQRTEQRDSAMYRCASSGGGGDTQYFGPGTRLTVL.

V and J are TRBV25-1 and TRBJ2-7; 7 bases are a match to TRBD2. The germline V gene has CDR1 MGHDK and CDR2 SYGVNS. The CDR3 totals 15 residues. V lost 6 bases and J lost 3; bases outside the gene matches: 11. CDR3 sequence reads: CASRGRDGENYEQYF. CDR3 coding DNA: TGTGCCAGCAGAGGGAGGGACGGGGAAAACTACGAGCAGTACTTC.

The rearrangement uses TRBV2 and TRBJ1-4; D unresolved. Between the trimmed V and J ends, which lost 7 bases and 1 base, there was a span of 7 bases. Germline V lookup: CDR1 SNHLY, CDR2 FYNNEI. CDR3 length: 13 amino acids. The CDR3 sequence is CASNYRTNEKLFF. CDR3 nucleotide sequence: TGTGCCAGCAACTATCGAACTAATGAAAAACTGTTTTTT.

Here the CDR3 DNA reads TGCGCCAGCAGCTCTCAGGGTGCAGAGGGCTACACCTTC. Translation gives CASSSQGAEGYTF. The V and J genes are TRBV5-1 and TRBJ1-2, with a tentative D call TRBD1 (5 bases). Deletions cut 3 bases from V and 8 bases from J, with 14 bases between. The CDR3 has 13 amino acids. In germline, CDR1 is SGHRS, CDR2 YFSETQ.

The chain couples TRBV11-3 to TRBJ2-2, with D possibly TRBD1 on 6 matching bases. CDR1 SGHNT and CDR2 YENEEA come from the germline V gene. With 3 bases removed from V and 5 bases from J, the gap between germline ends came to 10 bases. The CDR3 loop spans 14 amino acids. The CDR3 region has the DNA TGTGCCAGCAGCTTGGACAGTGGGACCGGGGAGCTGTTTTTT. Translated, it gives CASSLDSGTGELFF.

The rearrangement joins TRBV7-9 to TRBJ2-1; D not certain. V dropped 3 bases and J dropped 4 bases, with 10 bases sitting between them. Per germline, CDR1 SEHNR and CDR2 FQNEAQ (reference sequence). There are 14 residues in the CDR3. The CDR3 protein is CASSFGQEYNEQFF. The CDR3 DNA sequence: TGTGCCAGCAGCTTCGGTCAGGAATACAATGAGCAGTTCTTC.

This clone was found once. The J gene is TRBJ1-1, the V gene TRBV2; D is possibly TRBD1 (5 bases). V was trimmed by 1 base and J by 6 bases, leaving 15 bases between them. Germline assignment: CDR1 SNHLY and CDR2 FYNNEI. This CDR3 contains 15 residues. The DNA for the CDR3 is TGTGCCAGCAGTGAAGTTGAAGGGGTCATCCCTGAAGCTTTCTTT. It yields the protein CASSEVEGVIPEAFF. Filled out from reference TRBV2 and TRBJ1-1, the complete variable domain reads EPEVTQTPSHQVTQMGQEVILRCVPISNHLYFYWYRQILGQKVEFLVSFYNNEISEKSEIFDDQFSVERPDGSNFTLKIRSTKLEDSAMYFCASSEVEGVIPEAFFGQGTRLTVV.

This clone was observed a single time. The genes are TRBV30 and TRBJ2-7; D is unresolved. The V gene's germline CDR1 is GTSNPN and CDR2 SVGIG (reference sequence). This CDR3 is built from 12 residues. V was cut by 4 bases and J by 2 bases, with 9 bases left in between. CDR3 nucleotide sequence: TGTGCCTGGACTCATGGCCCCTACGAGCAGTACTTC. Translation: CAWTHGPYEQYF.

This chain uses TRBV21-1 with TRBJ1-1; the table names TRBD1, a call not compared with the DNA. TRBV21-1 is recorded as a pseudogene. CDR3 size: 18 residues. This CDR3 reads CASSPKGGGGQGSTEAFF. As DNA, the CDR3 is TGTGCCAGCAGCCCGAAGGGGGGTGGGGGACAGGGATCCACTGAAGCTTTCTTT.

This clone was counted only a few times. This chain links TRBV28 with TRBJ1-1; 7 bases align to TRBD1. The J segment lost 4 bases and the V segment lost 5 bases, leaving 7 bases of the junction unmatched. The CDR3 runs 14 residues. The germline V gene has CDR1 MDHEN and CDR2 SYDVKM. The CDR3 DNA is TGTGCCAGCAGTAACACAGGGGTTGGCACTGAAGCTTTCTTT. Its protein is CASSNTGVGTEAFF.

The chain employs TRBV2 and TRBJ2-3; 10 nucleotides align to TRBD1. The CDR3 covers 15 residues. V lost 7 bases, J lost 2 bases, and 6 bases stayed unmatched. From germline, CDR1 is SNHLY and CDR2 FYNNEI. CDR3 amino acids: CASTPGQGSTDTQYF. In DNA, the CDR3 is TGTGCCAGCACCCCGGGACAGGGGTCCACAGATACGCAGTATTTT.

This chain joins TRBV6-5 and TRBJ1-2; D may be TRBD1 (6 bases). Germline V gene sequence: CDR1 MNHEY, CDR2 SVGAGI. The V end was cut by 2 bases, the J end by 8 bases, with 15 bases between. The CDR3 runs 14 residues. CDR3 amino acids: CASSYAARQGGYTF. In nucleotides, the CDR3 is TGTGCCAGCAGTTACGCGGCTCGGCAGGGGGGCTACACCTTC.

The genes are TRBV28 and TRBJ1-2; no firm D call. CDR1 and CDR2 (germline): MDHEN, SYDVKM. The V end was cut by 3 bases, the J end by 8 bases, with 13 bases between. The CDR3 sequence is 13 residues long. The CDR3 nucleotides read TGTGCCAGCAGTTTCCAACCGGAGAGCGGCTACACCTTC. It translates to CASSFQPESGYTF.

The chain combines TRBV14 with TRBJ2-2; a weak D match, TRBD1 (5 bases). Per germline, CDR1 SGHDN and CDR2 FVKESK. V lost 2 bases to trimming and J lost 3 bases, with 10 bases between them. The length of the CDR3 is 15 residues. In DNA form, the CDR3 reads TGTGCCAGCAGCCAACTAGGGGTCCACACCGGGGAGCTGTTTTTT. Encoded protein: CASSQLGVHTGELFF.

As DNA, the CDR3 is TGCGCCAGCAGCTTGGCTTCAATTGGGGGCACCGAAAACGAGCAGTACTTC. Translated, it gives CASSLASIGGTENEQYF. The V call is TRBV5-1, the J call TRBJ2-7; D may be TRBD1 (6 bases). The V end lost 0 bases, the J end lost 5 bases, and 21 bases lay between the germline ends. CDR1 is SGHRS and CDR2 is YFSETQ in the germline V gene. CDR3 size: 17 residues.

The chain uses TRBV5-6 and TRBJ2-7; 10 bases fit TRBD1. Germline lookup yields CDR1 SGHDT and CDR2 YYEEEE. V lost 4 bases to trimming and J lost 7 bases; unmatched junction nucleotides: 11. The CDR3 spans 15 residues. The CDR3 DNA sequence: TGTGCCAGCAGCGCGGGGACAGGGGTTTTGCGGGAGCAGTACTTC. Translation: CASSAGTGVLREQYF. Using reference TRBV5-6 and TRBJ2-7 for the parts outside the CDR3, the full variable domain is DAGVTQSPTHLIKTRGQQVTLRCSPKSGHDTVSWYQQALGQGPQFIFQYYEEEERQRGNFPDRFSGHQFPNYSSELNVNALLLGDSALYLCASSAGTGVLREQYFGPGTRLTVT.

This chain links TRBV13 with TRBJ2-5, with 12 bases identical to TRBD2. The CDR3 has 16 residues. CDR1 and CDR2 from the germline V gene are PRHDT and FYEKMQ (reference sequence). After removal of 5 bases from V and 3 bases from J, the junction contained 7 bases not matched to a gene. CDR3 DNA sequence: TGTGCCAGCAGCACATGGACTAGCGGGAAAGAAGAGACCCAGTACTTC. Amino acid sequence: CASSTWTSGKEETQYF.

The genes are TRBV27 and TRBJ1-2; D possibly corresponds to TRBD1 (6 bases). V was cut by 4 bases and J by 3 bases, with 15 bases left in between. Germline CDR1 reads MNHEY; CDR2 reads SMNVEV (reference sequence). The CDR3 extends over 15 amino acids. The CDR3 is CASSSSGQRYYGYTF. As DNA, the CDR3 is TGTGCCAGCAGTTCCTCGGGACAACGTTACTATGGCTACACCTTC.

V gene TRBV24-1 combines with J gene TRBJ2-1, with D maybe TRBD1 (7 bases). Germline V gene lookup returns CDR1 KGHDR and CDR2 SFDVKD. Trimming shortened V by 6 bases and J by 2 bases, and 13 bases separated the two germline ends. The length of the CDR3 is 15 residues. Written as DNA, the CDR3 is TGTGCCACCAGTCCGGCAGGGGGGACCTACAATGAGCAGTTCTTC. It specifies CATSPAGGTYNEQFF.

The chain has TRBV7-9 and TRBJ1-5; maybe TRBD1 (5 bases). The germline CDR1 and CDR2 sequences are SEHNR and FQNEAQ (reference sequence). With 5 bases removed from V and 1 base from J, the gap between germline ends came to 9 bases. The CDR3 sequence is 14 residues long. The CDR3 DNA is TGTGCCAGCAGCCTTGACAGCAGCAATCAGCCCCAGCATTTT. Protein product: CASSLDSSNQPQHF.